This passage covers 23 T cell receptor beta chains from one sample sequenced in a study of blood T cells in healthy people across ages. Through a sample-barcoded 5' primer and a J-beta primer mix, a second PCR was run for roughly 7 to 12 cycles. TCRdb reprocessed the 5' RACE reads with MiXCR, giving one entry per CDR3 protein. The sample includes about 730,000 distinct CDR3 sequences, around 46% seen only once; the top ten take around a fifth. Specimen: blood. The receptors stem from a woman aged 55-70 years in good health.

This clonotype was counted only a few times. The chain links TRBV20-1 to TRBJ2-1; maybe TRBD1 (7 bases). V lost 3 bases and J lost 3, with 9 bases in between. Germline assignment: CDR1 DFQATT and CDR2 SNEGSKA (reference sequence). The length of the CDR3 is 13 residues. The CDR3 bases are TGCAGTGCTAGCAGGGGGGACTACAATGAGCAGTTCTTC. It codes for CSASRGDYNEQFF.

This chain uses TRBV20-1 with TRBJ2-1; TRBD1 agrees at 8 bases. The junction had 9 bases not matched to a gene; V was cut back by 5 bases and J by 6 bases. CDR1 is DFQATT and CDR2 is SNEGSKA in the germline V gene (reference sequence). The CDR3 consists of 14 residues. The CDR3 nucleotides are TGCAGTGCTGGGACCGGGACAGGCTTCAATGAGCAGTTCTTC. It specifies CSAGTGTGFNEQFF.

This clonotype was seen only a few times. The chain links TRBV7-9 to TRBJ1-4; D gene unclear. V dropped 3 bases and J dropped 8 bases, with 10 bases sitting between them. The CDR3 consists of 13 residues. Germline lookup yields CDR1 SEHNR and CDR2 FQNEAQ (reference sequence). The CDR3 DNA follows: TGTGCCAGCAGCTTGGACGAAGGAGAAAAACTGTTTTTT. Translation: CASSLDEGEKLFF.

Only a few counts were recorded for this clonotype. V is TRBV10-3 and J is TRBJ2-3; 7 positions match TRBD2. J was trimmed by 7 bases and V by 0 bases; bases with no gene match: 7. Germline CDR1 and CDR2: ENHRY and SYGVKD. This CDR3 comprises 15 residues. The CDR3 sequence: CAISESKRGVNTQYF. DNA for the CDR3: TGTGCCATCAGTGAGTCGAAGCGGGGTGTAAATACGCAGTATTTT.

This clonotype was found once. The chain couples TRBV5-1 to TRBJ2-5; TRBD2 aligns across 8 bases. There are 16 residues in the CDR3. Germline CDR1 and CDR2: SGHRS and YFSETQ. V lost 3 bases and J lost 6; bases outside the gene matches: 13. CDR3 sequence (DNA): TGCGCCAGCAGCTCGTTCGGACGAGCGGGAGATCAGACCCAGTACTTC. Translated, it gives CASSSFGRAGDQTQYF. Complete variable domain (other parts from reference TRBV5-1 and TRBJ2-5): KAGVTQTPRYLIKTRGQQVTLSCSPISGHRSVSWYQQTPGQGLQFLFEYFSETQRNKGNFPGRFSGRQFSNSRSEMNVSTLELGDSALYLCASSSFGRAGDQTQYFGPGTRLLVL.

This clonotype was seen ten or more times. The chain links TRBV27 to TRBJ2-3; tentatively, D is TRBD2 (6 bases). V dropped 10 bases and J dropped 8 bases, with 16 bases sitting between them. The CDR3 loop spans 12 amino acids. Germline CDR1 is MNHEY and CDR2 is SMNVEV (reference sequence). CDR3 DNA: TGTGCCACCAAACGGGAGTCAGCTACGCAGTATTTT. Translation: CATKRESATQYF.

Worth noting for this clonotype: This may stem from a read error, because a much larger clone lies one nucleotide away. J is TRBJ2-1 and V is TRBV5-1, with 12 bases aligning to TRBD1. Germline V lookup: CDR1 SGHRS, CDR2 YFSETQ. This CDR3 has 15 residues. V dropped 7 bases and J dropped 9; count of bases not matched to a gene: 11. This CDR3 is CASGRSGTGGSEQFF. The CDR3 DNA follows: TGCGCCAGCGGCAGATCCGGGACAGGGGGCAGTGAGCAGTTCTTC.

The table lists this clonotype with a few counts. The chain employs TRBV20-1 and TRBJ1-2, with 11 nucleotides matching TRBD1. This CDR3 contains 14 residues. V shed 5 bases, J shed 2 bases, and the junction held 4 bases outside the gene matches. The germline V gene has CDR1 DFQATT and CDR2 SNEGSKA (reference sequence). CDR3 sequence: CSAPGQGANYGYTF. The CDR3 nucleotides are TGCAGTGCTCCAGGACAGGGGGCGAACTATGGCTACACCTTC.

This rearrangement joins TRBV20-1 to TRBJ2-3; D is possibly TRBD1 or TRBD2 (5 bases each). Trimming removed 5 bases at V and 0 bases at J, with 12 bases between. The length of the CDR3 is 14 residues. From germline, CDR1 is DFQATT and CDR2 SNEGSKA (reference sequence). This CDR3 reads CSARRDPSTDTQYF. In nucleotides, the CDR3 is TGCAGTGCTCGCAGGGACCCTAGCACAGATACGCAGTATTTT.

This rearrangement joins TRBV3-1 to TRBJ1-1, with D maybe TRBD1 (6 bases). The CDR3 is 14 residues long. Germline V gives CDR1 LGHDT, CDR2 YNNKEL (reference sequence). V lost 1 base, J lost 1 base, and 7 bases lay in between. CDR3 sequence (DNA): TGTGCCAGCAGCCAAGTACAGGGGAACACTGAAGCTTTCTTT. Translated: CASSQVQGNTEAFF.

This clonotype has only one observation. This sequence joins TRBV4-1 and TRBJ2-1; tentatively, D is TRBD1 or TRBD2 (5 bases each). The germline V and J ends were trimmed by 5 bases and 0 bases, with 17 bases remaining between them. CDR1 is MGHRA, CDR2 YSYEKL, per germline. The CDR3 contains 17 residues. CDR3 loop: CASSSTTGTLSYNEQFF. The CDR3 nucleotides are TGCGCCAGCAGCTCAACCACTGGGACGCTCTCCTACAATGAGCAGTTCTTC.

V and J are TRBV28 and TRBJ2-1; maybe TRBD1 (5 bases). Germline V gives CDR1 MDHEN, CDR2 SYDVKM. The CDR3 sequence is 17 residues long. Trimming pared 4 bases from V and 7 bases from J, leaving 23 bases between. The CDR3 here is CASSSSVGASERNEQFF. The CDR3 region has the DNA TGTGCCAGCAGTTCGTCGGTAGGGGCTAGTGAAAGGAATGAGCAGTTCTTC.

This clonotype came up a few times. The V and J genes are TRBV20-1 and TRBJ2-1, with D perhaps matching TRBD2 (6 bases). Trimming cost V 7 bases and J 8 bases, with 18 bases left between them. The germline gives CDR1 DFQATT, CDR2 SNEGSKA (reference sequence). The length of the CDR3 is 13 residues. The CDR3 here is CSGEANLGDEQFF. The CDR3 DNA sequence: TGCAGTGGGGAGGCGAACCTCGGAGATGAGCAGTTCTTC.

The chain's CDR3 is CASSFLRVGRTDTQYF. CDR3 in DNA: TGTGCCAGCAGTTTCCTGAGGGTGGGCAGGACAGATACGCAGTATTTT. The chain has TRBV12-3 or TRBV12-4 and TRBJ2-3, with a tentative D call TRBD2 (5 bases). Trimming took off 3 bases at V and 3 bases at J, with 16 bases between the two ends. The CDR3 totals 16 residues.

This clonotype was seen just once. V gene TRBV7-2 combines with J gene TRBJ1-1; possibly TRBD1 for D (6 bases). The V gene's germline CDR1 is SGHTA and CDR2 FQGNSA. This CDR3 has 15 amino acids. V was cut by 0 bases and J by 4 bases, with 12 bases left in between. The CDR3 DNA sequence: TGTGCCAGCAGCTTAGCGGGGGGGGCGGTCACTGAAGCTTTCTTT. Protein sequence: CASSLAGGAVTEAFF.

The chain has TRBV9 and TRBJ2-7, with 9 bases identical to TRBD1. Germline V gene data show CDR1 as SGDLS and CDR2 as YYNGEE. This CDR3 has 17 amino acids. Trimming cost V 3 bases and J 3 bases; bases outside gene matches: 13. CDR3: CASSEGTDATGGYEQYF. The CDR3 DNA reads as TGTGCCAGCAGCGAAGGAACCGATGCGACAGGGGGCTACGAGCAGTACTTC.

As concerns this clonotype: The CDR3 does not end in the conserved phenylalanine or tryptophan, so this is likely a read error. The J gene is TRBJ1-1, the V gene TRBV7-9; D is possibly TRBD1 (5 bases). The germline V gene encodes CDR1 SEHNR and CDR2 FQNEAQ (reference sequence). This CDR3 contains 13 residues. V was trimmed by 6 bases and J by 1 base, leaving 9 bases between them. The CDR3 DNA reads TGTGCCAGCAGTACAGGATGGAACACTGAAGCTTTCTCT. This sequence encodes CASSTGWNTEAFS.

This chain connects TRBV12-3 or TRBV12-4 to TRBJ1-5; D perhaps matches TRBD1 (5 bases). This CDR3 region has 15 residues. Deletions cut 5 bases from V and 2 bases from J, with 13 bases between. The CDR3 sequence: CASSDSREGNQPQHF. DNA for the CDR3: TGTGCCAGCAGTGACTCCAGGGAAGGCAATCAGCCCCAGCATTTT.

This chain uses TRBV5-1 with TRBJ1-4; D call uncertain. Per germline, CDR1 SGHRS and CDR2 YFSETQ. The CDR3 spans 14 residues. Trimming removed 4 bases from V and 8 bases from J, with 15 bases in between. This chain's CDR3 is CASSLDPGREKLFF. DNA for the CDR3: TGCGCCAGCAGCCTGGACCCTGGGAGGGAAAAACTGTTTTTT.

The chain joins TRBV6-6 to TRBJ2-5; no definite D call. The germline V gene encodes CDR1 MNHNY and CDR2 SVGAGI (reference sequence). V was cut by 6 bases and J by 11 bases, with 19 bases left in between. The CDR3 is 13 residues long. As DNA, the CDR3 is TGTGCCAGCAGCCCCGACGACTGGGCCGGGCAGTACTTC. As protein: CASSPDDWAGQYF.

About this clonotype: A much more abundant neighbour one base away suggests this may be a read error. The chain is built from TRBV7-8 and TRBJ2-5; 13 bases align to TRBD2. Germline trimming cut 3 bases from V and 5 bases from J; bases unmatched to any gene: 3. Germline V gene lookup returns CDR1 SGHVS and CDR2 FQNEAQ. This CDR3 has 15 residues. Written as DNA, the CDR3 is TGTGCCAGCAGCTTTGGACTAGCGGGAGCGGAGACCCAGTACTTC. It specifies CASSFGLAGAETQYF. The full variable domain, in which reference TRBV7-8 and TRBJ2-5 provide the parts outside the CDR3, is GAGVSQSPRYKVAKRGQDVALRCDPISGHVSLFWYQQALGQGPEFLTYFQNEAQLDKSGLPSDRFFAERPEGSVSTLKIQRTQQEDSAVYLCASSFGLAGAETQYFGPGTRLLVL.

Points on this clonotype: This sequence may be a read error, since a much larger clone differs from it by one base. The chain employs TRBV20-1 and TRBJ2-3; TRBD2 might be the D (6 bases). The germline CDR1 and CDR2 sequences are DFQATT and SNEGSKA (reference sequence). The CDR3 is made up of 14 amino acids. V dropped 7 bases and J dropped 9 bases, with 23 bases sitting between them. The CDR3 nucleotides read TGCAGTGTTGACAGCGGGCAGGGATTAGAGACGCAGTATTTT. The encoded protein is CSVDSGQGLETQYF.

This clonotype was seen once. Just one base apart from a much larger clone, this may be a read error. The chain carries TRBV20-1 and TRBJ2-6, with D possibly TRBD2 on 5 matching bases. The CDR3 spans 13 residues. CDR1 and CDR2 from the germline V gene are DFQATT and SNEGSKA (reference sequence). CDR3 residues: CSTRRDGANVLTF. CDR3 in DNA: TGCAGTACTAGAAGGGATGGGGCCAACGTCCTGACTTTC.